Listed here is a single TCR beta chain. Using immunoSEQ multiplex PCR, the repertoire was profiled, and TCRdb retains in-frame clones only, with some absent. Found here are some 61,000 clones, more than 60% of them singletons; the top ten hold roughly 1.5%. These data originate in a study of OX40 agonist ivuxolimab in advanced cancers. On the study more broadly: With a range of roughly 20 to 80, age averaged about 58 years, and 75% to 90% were male.

The CDR3 is made up of 11 amino acids. The germline CDR1 and CDR2 sequences are SQVTM and ANQGSEA. V was clipped by 6 bases and J by 8 bases, with 13 bases between them. This chain uses TRBV29-1 with TRBJ1-2, with a weak D call TRBD1 (5 bases). Sample: CD4+ or CD8+ T cells sorted from blood, taken in a trial of the OX40 agonist ivuxolimab. The sequence came from an adult with an advanced solid tumor such as melanoma, head and neck, liver or kidney cancer. Written as DNA, the CDR3 is TGCAGCGTCAAGCAGGGAGAGGGCTACACCTTC. This gives the protein CSVKQGEGYTF.